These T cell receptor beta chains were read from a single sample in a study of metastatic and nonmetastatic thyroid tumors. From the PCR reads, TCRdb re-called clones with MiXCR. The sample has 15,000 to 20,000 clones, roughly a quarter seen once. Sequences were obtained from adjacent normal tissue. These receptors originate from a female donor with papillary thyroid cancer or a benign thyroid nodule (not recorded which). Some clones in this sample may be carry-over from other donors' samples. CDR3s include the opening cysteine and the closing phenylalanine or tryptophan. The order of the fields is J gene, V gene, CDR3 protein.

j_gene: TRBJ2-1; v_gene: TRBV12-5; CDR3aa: CASGFESRVFYEQFF
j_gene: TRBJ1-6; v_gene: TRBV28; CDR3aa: CATFGTGLASPLHF
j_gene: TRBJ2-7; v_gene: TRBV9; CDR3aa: CASSGGPPAYEQYF
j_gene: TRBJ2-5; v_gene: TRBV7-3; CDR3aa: CASSSDPEETQYF
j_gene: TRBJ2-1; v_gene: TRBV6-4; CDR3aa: CASSEASSGNEQFF
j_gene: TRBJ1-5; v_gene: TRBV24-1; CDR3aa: CATSAPARTGGRQPQHF
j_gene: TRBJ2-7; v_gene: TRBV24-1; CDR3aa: CATNRPRYEQYF
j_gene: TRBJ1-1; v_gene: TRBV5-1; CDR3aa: CASSFRGGTEAFF
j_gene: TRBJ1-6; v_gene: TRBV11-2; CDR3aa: CASSGDRGFSPLHF
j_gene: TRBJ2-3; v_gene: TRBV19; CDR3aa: CASSMAGLAGVGDTQYF
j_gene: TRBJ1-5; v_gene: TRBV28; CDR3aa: CASSSTNQPQHF
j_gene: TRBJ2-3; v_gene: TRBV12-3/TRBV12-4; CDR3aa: CASSFRGRTDTQYF
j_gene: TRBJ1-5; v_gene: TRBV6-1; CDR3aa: CASTQGQYNQPQHF
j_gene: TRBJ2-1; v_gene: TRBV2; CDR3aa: CASILGLADYNEQFF
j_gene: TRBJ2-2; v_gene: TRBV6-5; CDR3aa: CASSYSLGSGELFF
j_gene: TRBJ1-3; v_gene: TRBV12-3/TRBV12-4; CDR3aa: CASSWDADSGNTIYF
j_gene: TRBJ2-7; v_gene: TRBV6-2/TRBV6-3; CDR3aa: CASSYPTGLSYEQYF
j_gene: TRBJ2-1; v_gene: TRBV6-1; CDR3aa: CAALGYNEQFF
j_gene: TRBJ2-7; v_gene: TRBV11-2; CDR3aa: CASSLEASYEQYF
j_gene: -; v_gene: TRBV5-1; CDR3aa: CASSSFDEQFF
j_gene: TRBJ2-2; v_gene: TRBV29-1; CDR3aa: CSVVPRGAGELFF
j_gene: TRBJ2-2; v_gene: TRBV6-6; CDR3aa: CASSYEGWTWELFF
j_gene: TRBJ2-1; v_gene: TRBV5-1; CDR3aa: CASKQDPGYNEQFF
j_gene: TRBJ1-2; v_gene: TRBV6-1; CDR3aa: CASSERGFYGYTF
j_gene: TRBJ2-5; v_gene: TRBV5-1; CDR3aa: CASSFLGRREETQYF
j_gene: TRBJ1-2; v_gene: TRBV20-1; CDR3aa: CSARDRQGGYGYTF